This TCR beta chain was found in a study of CD4 T cells in relation to SARS-CoV-2 and coronaviruses. Background on the study: Crossreactive spike epitopes shared across donors were mapped to their HLA restriction. Study-wide results and limits: The assay detects memory recall responses, not culture-primed primary responses. No crossreactivity against non-spike viral proteins was tested here.

Trimming left V 5 bases short and J 4 bases short, with 8 bases between. The germline CDR1 and CDR2 sequences are DFQATT and SNEGSKA (reference sequence). The CDR3 runs 11 residues. Measured with immunoSEQ multiplex PCR; TCRdb has only the in-frame clones, and not every one. This table has about 37,000 clones, around 82% appearing once. Note on this clone: Antigen specificity is unknown.

V gene TRBV20-1 combines with J gene TRBJ2-5; no definite D call. The specimen was naive CD4+ T cells from PBMCs, cultured in vitro. Subset denoted: naive CD4+ T cells isolated by negative enrichment. The TCR sequence derives from an adult with COVID-19. CDR3 nucleotide sequence: TGCAGTGCTCAGGTCCCAGAGACCCAGTACTTC. Its protein is CSAQVPETQYF.